The entry that follows covers one T cell receptor beta chain sequence. The antigen it recognizes is unknown. Base quality data are lacking; no much larger clone is found one base away. The CDR3 regions of human TCRbeta chains were subjected to immunosequencing. In the source study's methods: Repertoire TCRs were checked for matches against a reference library of SARS-CoV-2-specific TCRs that had been generated using the MIRA antigen-specificity platform. Breadth was defined as the fraction of unique TCRs that were SARS-CoV-2-associated, and depth was defined as the fraction of total T cells that were SARS-CoV-2-associated. Using the MIRA data, each spike-specific TCR was assigned both to the spike region to which the TCR was reactive and to a CD4 or CD8 class. Log10-transformed breadth and depth values were compared by one-way ANOVA with Sidak's multiple comparisons tests. The clones in this table, taken by TCRdb from immuneACCESS, are in-frame only. Not every clone is retained; where verified, under half of the shortfall comes from an unresolved V gene, and the cause of the rest is unknown. D and trimming were read from the DNA, whereas the V and J calls and clone size are those reported in that table. Recorded for this sample are around 110,000 clones; around 91% of them occurred a single time. Around 20% of the sample goes to the ten largest clones.

CDR1 is given as KGHSH and CDR2 as LQKENI, both from the germline V gene. V loses 6 bases at its end and J loses 4 bases; junction bases beyond the gene matches: 5. Its CDR3 holds 14 amino acids, cysteine through phenylalanine. This entry keeps only the CDR3 DNA: 42 bases, framed from base 1. The data derive from a study of T cell responses to AZD1222 COVID-19 vaccine (TCRdb year 2021). General notes on the study: AZD1222 recipients whose second dose came at about 4 weeks and those whose second dose came at about 12 weeks were combined into one group, since spike-specific TCR depth and breadth did not differ between the two schedules. Trial participants were enrolled by age into 18-55, 56-69 and 70-plus year subgroups, with approximately 150, 28 and 58 TCR-sequenced participants respectively. TCR sequencing was performed for some 250 trial participants, of whom about 210 were given two doses of AZD1222 and some 26 were given two doses of MenACWY control vaccine. Study-wide findings and limitations: Nearly half of unique spike-specific TCRs reportedly recognized epitopes outside regions mutated in the B.1.351 and B.1.1.7 variants. Conclusions about previously exposed vaccinees are limited because only 5 or 6 AZD1222 recipients were SARS-CoV-2 seropositive at baseline. Participants were mostly white British and included more females than males, and it was suggested by the authors that clonal diversity may have been underestimated. Because no samples from the day 14 peak response were available, repertoires could be characterized only after the peak T cell response. After two AZD1222 doses, spike-specific TCR breadth and depth were significantly higher than at day 0 and than in MenACWY recipients. The vaccine-associated CD4 TCRs covered the entire spike protein, and the dominant responses fell in regions 160-218 and 743-854. The 56-69-year group was small, and its depth increase did not reach significance, likely because of low power.

The time point label here, explained by the study, means: baseline before first vaccination. Samples from vaccinated people were obtained from the UK trials COV001 and COV002, which included a single-blind randomized controlled phase 2/3 trial of AZD1222 (ChAdOx1 nCoV-19) in healthy adults. For TCRbeta chain sequencing, PBMC samples were collected from trial participants at day 0 and at day 28 after the second dose. The chain uses TRBV18 and TRBJ2-2; 7 junctional bases match TRBD1. This clonotype originated in an adult in good health. The material was peripheral blood, obtained on day 0 of AZD1222 vaccination. Here is the DNA: TGTGCCAGCTCCCCGGACAGGAGCACCGGGGAGCTGTTTTTT. This translates into CASSPDRSTGELFF.